The sample holds a few counts of the clone carrying this T cell receptor beta chain. The data derive from a study of glioma-infiltrating T cells. The CDR3 has 14 residues. V lost 5 bases and J 3 bases, leaving 14 bases between the germline ends. From germline, CDR1 is LNHDA and CDR2 SQIVND (reference sequence). Using RNA template, CDR3s of TCR alpha and beta were amplified with iRepertoire arm-PCR. For one-step reverse transcription and amplification, 100-400 ng of tissue mRNA or PBMC total RNA was used. TCRdb reprocessed the multiplex PCR reads via MiXCR and lists one record per CDR3 protein. The sample yields roughly 100,000 distinct CDR3 sequences, about 30% seen once.

The rearrangement joins TRBV19 to TRBJ2-7; D might be TRBD1 (5 bases). The source material was glioma tissue, nonneoplastic brain tissue, or PBMCs (not recorded which). The clonotype originates from a human donor with low-grade glioma or glioblastoma, undergoing nonglioma brain surgery, or in good health (not recorded which). Here the CDR3 DNA reads TGTGCCAGTAGTGTGAAGGGTACAGGCTACGAGCAGTACTTC. Its translation is CASSVKGTGYEQYF.